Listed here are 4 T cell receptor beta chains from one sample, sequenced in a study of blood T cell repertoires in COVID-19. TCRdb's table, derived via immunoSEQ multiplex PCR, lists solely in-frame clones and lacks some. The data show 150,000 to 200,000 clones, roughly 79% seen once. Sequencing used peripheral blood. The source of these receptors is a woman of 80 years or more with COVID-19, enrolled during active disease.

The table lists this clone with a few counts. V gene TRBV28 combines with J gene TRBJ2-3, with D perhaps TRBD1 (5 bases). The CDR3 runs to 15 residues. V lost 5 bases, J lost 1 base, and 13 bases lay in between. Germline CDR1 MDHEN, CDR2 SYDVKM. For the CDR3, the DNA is TGTGCCAGCAGTCCTAGGGCCAGGGGCACAGATACGCAGTATTTT. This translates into CASSPRARGTDTQYF.

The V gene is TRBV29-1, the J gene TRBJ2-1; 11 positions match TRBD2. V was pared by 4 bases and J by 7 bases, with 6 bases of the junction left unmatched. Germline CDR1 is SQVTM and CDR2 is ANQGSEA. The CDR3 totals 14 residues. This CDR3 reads CSVVRLAGRNEQFF. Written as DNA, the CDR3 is TGCAGCGTTGTCCGACTAGCGGGGAGAAATGAGCAGTTCTTC.

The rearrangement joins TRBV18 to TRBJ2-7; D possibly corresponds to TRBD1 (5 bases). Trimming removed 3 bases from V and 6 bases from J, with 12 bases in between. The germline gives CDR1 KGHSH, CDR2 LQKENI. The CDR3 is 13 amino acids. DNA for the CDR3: TGTGCCAGCTCACCGGCAGGGAACGGCGAGCAGTACTTC. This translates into CASSPAGNGEQYF.

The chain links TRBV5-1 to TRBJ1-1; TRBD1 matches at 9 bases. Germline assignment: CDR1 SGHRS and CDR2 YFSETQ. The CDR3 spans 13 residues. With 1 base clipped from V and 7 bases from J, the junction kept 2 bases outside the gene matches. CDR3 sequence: CASSLRTGVEAFF. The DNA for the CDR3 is TGCGCCAGCAGCTTGAGGACAGGGGTTGAAGCTTTCTTT.